Following are 26 T cell receptor beta chains from one sample sequenced in a study of blood T cells in healthy people across ages. Next came a second PCR, run for about 7 to 12 cycles, which used a sample-barcoded 5' primer along with a J-beta primer mix. TCRdb re-called the 5' RACE reads with MiXCR, one entry per CDR3 protein. The sample contains about 720,000 distinct CDR3 sequences, 20% to 25% of which appear only once. These same data were also listed under a study on T cells of mothers and their children.

What was sequenced was blood. The receptors here all came from a boy younger than 18 in good health.

The rearrangement links TRBV7-2 to TRBJ2-7, with D possibly being TRBD2 (6 bases). Germline V gene lookup returns CDR1 SGHTA and CDR2 FQGNSA. CDR3 size: 14 residues. V shed 0 bases and J shed 3 bases, with 9 bases lying between them. The chain's CDR3 is CASSLARGRYEQYF. Written as DNA, the CDR3 is TGTGCCAGCAGCTTAGCGCGGGGACGCTACGAGCAGTACTTC.

Only a few counts were recorded for this clonotype. The chain combines TRBV4-3 with TRBJ2-5; D call uncertain. The DNA end is more similar to TRBJ2-1, so the J call may be wrong. The CDR3 has 13 residues. The germline V gene has CDR1 LGHNA and CDR2 YSLEER. This CDR3 is CASSGRDYNEQFF. CDR3 in DNA: TGCGCCAGCAGCGGTAGAGACTACAATGAGCAGTTCTTC.

The V call is TRBV7-9, the J call TRBJ2-7; D perhaps matches TRBD1 (6 bases). The V gene lost 6 bases and the J gene lost 2 bases, with 17 bases spanning the gap. This CDR3 region has 15 residues. Germline V lookup: CDR1 SEHNR, CDR2 FQNEAQ (reference sequence). The CDR3 protein is CASSPDRNFPYEQYF. The CDR3 bases are TGTGCCAGCAGTCCCGACAGGAATTTTCCCTACGAGCAGTACTTC.

This clonotype was found a few times. The CDR3 nucleotides are TGTGCCAGCAGCTTTATCGGCTTTTACAATGAGCAGTTCTTC. This sequence encodes CASSFIGFYNEQFF. The V call is TRBV7-2, the J call TRBJ2-1; D call uncertain. The germline V gene encodes CDR1 SGHTA and CDR2 FQGNSA. V was pared by 3 bases and J by 4 bases, with 10 bases between. The CDR3 contains 14 residues.

This clonotype showed up just a few times. V usage is TRBV2 and J usage is TRBJ2-5, with D unresolved. The J call is uncertain, as TRBJ2-1 better fits the DNA end. The CDR3 runs 14 residues. Germline V gives CDR1 SNHLY, CDR2 FYNNEI. The CDR3 DNA reads TGTGCCAGCAGTGAAGAGACCTTAGCCAATGAGCAGTTCTTC. As protein: CASSEETLANEQFF.

The chain carries TRBV6-2 or TRBV6-3 and TRBJ2-3, with 10 bases lining up with TRBD2. J was trimmed by 1 base and V by 3 bases; bases with no gene match: 4. Germline V gene sequence: CDR1 MNHEY, CDR2 SVGEGT. The CDR3 runs to 16 residues. The CDR3 loop is CASSYAGLAGTDTQYF. The CDR3 DNA reads as TGTGCCAGCAGTTATGCAGGACTAGCGGGCACAGATACGCAGTATTTT.

This rearrangement joins TRBV7-2 to TRBJ2-2; perhaps TRBD2 as D (5 bases). The CDR3 is 16 residues long. Germline V gene lookup returns CDR1 SGHTA and CDR2 FQGNSA. Between the trimmed V and J ends, which lost 1 base and 1 base, there was a span of 10 bases. The CDR3: CASSLESGKNTGELFF. CDR3 DNA: TGTGCCAGCAGCTTAGAGTCCGGGAAGAACACCGGGGAGCTGTTTTTT.

This clonotype occurred many times. This chain connects TRBV11-2 to TRBJ2-7, with D perhaps TRBD1 or TRBD2 (5 bases each). The CDR3 has 17 amino acids. CDR1 is SGHAT and CDR2 is FQNNGV in the germline V gene. The V end lost 0 bases, the J end lost 5 bases, and 20 bases lay between the germline ends. CDR3: CASSLDGEHQGPHEQYF. The CDR3 bases are TGTGCCAGCAGCTTAGATGGGGAGCACCAGGGCCCCCACGAGCAGTACTTC.

V gene TRBV11-2 combines with J gene TRBJ2-1, with TRBD2 matching 13 bases. J lost 8 bases, V lost 4 bases, and 5 bases had no gene match. Germline assignment: CDR1 SGHAT and CDR2 FQNNGV. The CDR3 covers 15 residues. The CDR3, as DNA: TGTGCCAGCAGCTCCGGGACTAGCGGGGTATATGAGCAGTTCTTC. It is translated as CASSSGTSGVYEQFF. Looking up the rest from reference TRBV11-2 and TRBJ2-1 gives the full variable domain: EAGVAQSPRYKIIEKRQSVAFWCNPISGHATLYWYQQILGQGPKLLIQFQNNGVVDDSQLPKDRFSAERLKGVDSTLKIQPAKLEDSAVYLCASSSGTSGVYEQFFGPGTRLTVL.

This clonotype was picked up a small number of times. V is TRBV21-1 and J is TRBJ2-7; no check of the table's D call, TRBD1, against the DNA was made. TRBV21-1 has pseudogene status. CDR3 size: 15 residues. The CDR3 protein is CASSGRTGGASEQYF. CDR3 sequence (DNA): TGTGCCAGCAGCGGACGGACAGGGGGCGCATCCGAGCAGTACTTC.

The sample holds a few counts of this clonotype. The V and J genes are TRBV10-3 and TRBJ1-5; D remains unclear. V was cut by 4 bases and J by 0 bases, with 10 bases left in between. CDR1 and CDR2 from the germline V gene are ENHRY and SYGVKD. The CDR3 is made up of 15 amino acids. The CDR3 loop is CAISAGRVSNQPQHF. The CDR3 DNA is TGTGCCATCAGTGCCGGACGGGTTAGCAATCAGCCCCAGCATTTT.

This chain uses TRBV6-5 with TRBJ2-4, with TRBD1 as a possible D gene (6 bases). The CDR3 extends over 15 amino acids. Germline assignment: CDR1 MNHEY and CDR2 SVGAGI. V was shortened by 2 bases and J by 5 bases, with 13 bases between the two germline ends. The DNA of the CDR3 is TGTGCCAGCAGTTACCCCAGGGGACGACAAAACATTCAGTACTTC. Translated: CASSYPRGRQNIQYF.

This clonotype showed up just a few times. This chain uses TRBV7-9 with TRBJ2-1; 8 nucleotides align to TRBD2. Per germline, CDR1 SEHNR and CDR2 FQNEAQ (reference sequence). The CDR3 runs to 13 residues. V lost 4 bases and J lost 5; bases outside the gene matches: 1. DNA for the CDR3: TGTGCCAGCAGCTGTAGCGGGAACAATGAGCAGTTCTTC. Translating gives CASSCSGNNEQFF.

This clonotype turned up a few times. The chain links TRBV7-6 to TRBJ2-3, with D tentatively TRBD2 (5 bases). Trimming took 4 bases from V and 3 from J, leaving 14 bases between them. The CDR3 spans 15 residues. Germline values: CDR1 SGHVS, CDR2 FNYEAQ. In nucleotides, the CDR3 is TGTGCCAGCAGCTCCCATTACGCGGGTACAGATACGCAGTATTTT. Amino acids: CASSSHYAGTDTQYF.

This clonotype was seen a handful of times. The V call is TRBV9, the J call TRBJ2-1, with D perhaps matching TRBD1 (5 bases). Near its end, the DNA agrees better with TRBJ2-5, so the J call may be wrong. Germline loops: CDR1 SGDLS, CDR2 YYNGEE. This CDR3 contains 15 residues. DNA for the CDR3: TGTGCCAGCAGCGTGGGGCAGGGCATGAGGGAGACCCAGTACTTC. Translated, it gives CASSVGQGMRETQYF.

This clonotype was counted only a few times. The chain has TRBV5-1 and TRBJ2-5; TRBD2 matches at 10 bases. The end of the DNA fits TRBJ2-1 better, so the J call may be wrong. Germline CDR1 reads SGHRS; CDR2 reads YFSETQ. The CDR3 length is 16 residues. Here the CDR3 DNA reads TGCGCCAGCAGCCCAACAGCGGGAGGGCCTTGGAATGAGCAGTTCTTC. Its translation: CASSPTAGGPWNEQFF.

This clonotype was counted between two and nine times. This chain connects TRBV12-3 or TRBV12-4 to TRBJ1-4; D remains ambiguous. Between the trimmed V and J ends, which lost 7 bases and 5 bases, there was a span of 11 bases. The CDR3 extends over 13 amino acids. In DNA, the CDR3 is TGTGCCAGCACGGGCGTAAGAAATGAAAAACTGTTTTTT. This codes for CASTGVRNEKLFF.

This clonotype turned up a few times. This rearrangement joins TRBV4-2 to TRBJ2-2; no reliable D call. Germline V gene data show CDR1 as LGHNA and CDR2 as YNFKEQ. V was cut by 0 bases and J by 2 bases, with 16 bases left in between. The CDR3 contains 18 residues. CDR3: CASSQESPQTTNTGELFF. The CDR3 DNA follows: TGTGCCAGCAGCCAAGAATCCCCACAGACAACTAACACCGGGGAGCTGTTTTTT.

Only a few counts were recorded for this clonotype. This sequence joins TRBV27 and TRBJ2-7; no reliable D call. The germline V gene encodes CDR1 MNHEY and CDR2 SMNVEV (reference sequence). CDR3 length equals 13 residues. The germline V and J ends were trimmed by 6 bases and 4 bases, with 13 bases remaining between them. The CDR3 region is CASRLGIGYEQYF. CDR3 coding DNA: TGTGCCAGCAGGCTCGGTATCGGGTACGAGCAGTACTTC.

This clonotype was observed a handful of times. V and J are TRBV24-1 and TRBJ2-5; perhaps TRBD2 as D (5 bases). The J call is doubtful: the DNA matches TRBJ2-1 better. Germline assignment: CDR1 KGHDR and CDR2 SFDVKD. The CDR3 length is 14 residues. The DNA of the CDR3 is TGTGCCACCAGGGGTGAGGGCCTTGTTGGTGAGCAGTTCTTC. This translates into CATRGEGLVGEQFF.

The chain employs TRBV27 and TRBJ2-2; 7 bases fit TRBD1. CDR3 length: 14 residues. CDR1 is MNHEY, CDR2 SMNVEV, per germline (reference sequence). V was clipped by 5 bases and J by 8 bases; unmatched bases: 8. The CDR3 spells CASSPPDRRGELFF. The CDR3 DNA sequence: TGTGCCAGCAGTCCACCGGACAGGCGGGGGGAGCTGTTTTTT.

The genes are TRBV20-1 and TRBJ2-5; maybe TRBD1 (5 bases). The V gene lost 2 bases and the J gene lost 5 bases, with 9 bases spanning the gap. CDR3 length equals 12 residues. Per germline, CDR1 DFQATT and CDR2 SNEGSKA (reference sequence). The DNA for the CDR3 is TGCAGTGCTAGACCAGGGTACGAGACCCAGTACTTC. It is translated as CSARPGYETQYF.

In this sample, this clonotype turned up a few times. This rearrangement joins TRBV29-1 to TRBJ2-5, with D hard to call. V was trimmed by 4 bases and J by 3 bases, leaving 6 bases between them. The CDR3 is 11 amino acids. CDR1 SQVTM and CDR2 ANQGSEA come from the germline V gene. Here the CDR3 reads CSVGWEETQYF. In nucleotides, the CDR3 is TGCAGCGTTGGGTGGGAAGAGACCCAGTACTTC.

This chain joins TRBV29-1 and TRBJ2-7; 8 bases map to TRBD1. This CDR3 spans 14 amino acids. Germline-derived CDR1 and CDR2 are SQVTM and ANQGSEA. V dropped 3 bases and J dropped 3; count of bases not matched to a gene: 7. The CDR3 sequence is CSVDSGQGYYEQYF. As DNA, the CDR3 is TGCAGCGTTGACTCCGGACAGGGATACTACGAGCAGTACTTC.

This clonotype was seen more than once but under ten times. The chain combines TRBV7-3 with TRBJ2-5; TRBD2 aligns across 10 bases. The assigned J gene may be wrong: the sequence end matches TRBJ2-1 better. The CDR3 covers 16 residues. The germline V gene encodes CDR1 SGHTA and CDR2 FQGTGA. This chain's CDR3 is CASSLQSGGAPDEQFF. In DNA, the CDR3 is TGTGCCAGCAGCTTACAAAGCGGGGGGGCCCCTGATGAGCAGTTCTTC.

This clonotype came up a few times. The chain has TRBV7-9 and TRBJ1-4, with 7 positions matching TRBD1. This CDR3 is 15 amino acids long. Germline V lookup: CDR1 SEHNR, CDR2 FQNEAQ (reference sequence). Trimming at V came to 2 bases and at J to 8 bases, leaving 8 bases not matched to a gene. The CDR3 loop is CASSLRAGGIEKLFF. CDR3 sequence (DNA): TGTGCCAGCAGCTTACGGGCAGGGGGGATAGAAAAACTGTTTTTT.